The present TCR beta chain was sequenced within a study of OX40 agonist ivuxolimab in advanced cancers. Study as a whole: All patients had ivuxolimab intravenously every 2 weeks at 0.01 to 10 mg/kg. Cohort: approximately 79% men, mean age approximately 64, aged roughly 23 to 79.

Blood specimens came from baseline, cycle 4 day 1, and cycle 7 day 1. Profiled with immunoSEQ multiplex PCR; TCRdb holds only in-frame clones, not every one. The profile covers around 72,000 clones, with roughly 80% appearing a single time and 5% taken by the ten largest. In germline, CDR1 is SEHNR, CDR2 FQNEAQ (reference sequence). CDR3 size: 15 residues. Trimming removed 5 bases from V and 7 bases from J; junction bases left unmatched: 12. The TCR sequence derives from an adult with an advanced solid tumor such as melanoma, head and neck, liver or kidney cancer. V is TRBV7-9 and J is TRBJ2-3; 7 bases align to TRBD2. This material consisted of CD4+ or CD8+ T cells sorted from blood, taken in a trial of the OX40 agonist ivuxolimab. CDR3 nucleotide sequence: TGTGCCAGCAGCCCCCCTGGGACTACCTACAATACGCAGTATTTT. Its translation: CASSPPGTTYNTQYF.